This TCR beta chain was captured by sequencing in a study of cytomegalovirus exposure and HLA in healthy donors. The overall study: When 398 donors were genotyped, roughly 82% of them were found to fall in the Caucasian-associated ancestry cluster.

Primers for the PCR totalled 60 Vbeta and 13 Jbeta. The method was immunoSEQ multiplex PCR; TCRdb's version includes in-frame clones alone and lacks a portion of them. Here the sample spans some 130,000 clones, 65% to 80% being singletons. As concerns this clone: Its antigen is undetermined.

General study results and limits: It was reported that the classifier diagnosed cytomegalovirus status with high specificity and sensitivity in both the original and validation cohorts.

Per germline, CDR1 SNHLY and CDR2 FYNNEI. The CDR3 totals 13 residues. V was cut by 7 bases and J by 9 bases, with 13 bases left in between. The chain is built from TRBV2 and TRBJ1-6; a possible D gene is TRBD1 (5 bases). This clonotype was sampled from a man aged 35 to 55 in good health and CMV-seropositive. Material: PBMCs. CDR3 nucleotide sequence: TGTGCCAGCAACGGACATGTTCGTTCACCCCTCCACTTT. This gives the protein CASNGHVRSPLHF.